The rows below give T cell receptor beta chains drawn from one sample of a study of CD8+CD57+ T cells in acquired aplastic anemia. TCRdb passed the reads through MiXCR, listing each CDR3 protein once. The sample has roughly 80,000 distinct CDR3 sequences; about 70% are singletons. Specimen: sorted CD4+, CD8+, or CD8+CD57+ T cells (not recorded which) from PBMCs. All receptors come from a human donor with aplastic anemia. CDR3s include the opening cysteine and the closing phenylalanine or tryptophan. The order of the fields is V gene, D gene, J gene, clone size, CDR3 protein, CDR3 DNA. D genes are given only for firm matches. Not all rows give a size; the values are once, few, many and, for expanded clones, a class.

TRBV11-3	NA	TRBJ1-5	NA	CASSLPGSNQPQHF	TGTGCCAGCAGCCTACCGGGATCCAATCAGCCCCAGCATTTT
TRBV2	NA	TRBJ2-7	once	CATGVMDRRWGVKYEQYF	TGTGCCACAGGGGTGATGGATCGTAGATGGGGTGTTAAGTACGAGCAGTACTTC
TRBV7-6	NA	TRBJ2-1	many	CASSTANNEQFF	TGTGCCAGCAGTACCGCCAACAATGAGCAGTTCTTC
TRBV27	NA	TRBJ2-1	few	CASSKGGHNEQFF	TGTGCCAGCAGTAAGGGGGGTCACAATGAGCAGTTCTTC
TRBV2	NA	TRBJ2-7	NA	CASSALYEQYF	TGTGCCAGCAGTGCCCTCTACGAGCAGTACTTC
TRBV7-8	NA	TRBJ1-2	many	CASSPEGGAAGYTF	TGTGCCAGCAGCCCAGAGGGGGGGGCAGCTGGCTACACCTTC
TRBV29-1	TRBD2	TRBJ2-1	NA	CSARGREGWNEQFF	TGCAGCGCCCGTGGGCGGGAGGGCTGGAATGAGCAGTTCTTC
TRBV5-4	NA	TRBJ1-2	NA	CASSLAYDSKSHF	TGTGCCAGCAGCTTGGCCTACGATTCAAAGTCCCACTTC
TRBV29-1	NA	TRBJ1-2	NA	CSVAGGGRAF	TGCAGCGTTGCAGGAGGGGGTCGGGCCTTC
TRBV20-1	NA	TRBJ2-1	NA	CSAAWPGDQYNEQFF	TGCAGTGCGGCTTGGCCAGGCGACCAGTACAATGAGCAGTTCTTC
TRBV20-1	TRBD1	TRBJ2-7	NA	CSASGQGAYEQYF	TGCAGTGCTAGTGGACAGGGAGCCTACGAGCAGTACTTC
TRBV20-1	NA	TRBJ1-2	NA	CSAYQLNYGYTF	TGCAGTGCCTACCAGTTAAACTATGGCTACACCTTC
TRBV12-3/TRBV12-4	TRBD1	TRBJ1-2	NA	CASSLSTGGTGYTF	TGTGCCAGCAGTTTATCGACAGGGGGCACTGGCTACACCTTC
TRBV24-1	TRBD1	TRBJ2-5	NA	CATSDWLGTEETQYF	TGTGCCACCAGTGATTGGTTGGGGACAGAAGAGACCCAGTACTTC
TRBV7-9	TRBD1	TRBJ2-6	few	CASSPPTGAGANVLTF	TGTGCCAGCAGCCCACCGACAGGGGCTGGGGCCAACGTCCTGACTTTC
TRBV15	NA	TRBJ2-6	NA	CATSRGGAFQGGANVLTF	TGTGCCACCAGCAGAGGGGGGGCTTTTCAGGGTGGGGCCAACGTCCTGACTTTC
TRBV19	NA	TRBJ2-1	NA	CASSSGGEQFF	TGTGCCAGTAGTAGCGGTGGTGAGCAGTTCTTC
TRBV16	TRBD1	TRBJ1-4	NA	CASSQTGTGDEKLFF	TGTGCCAGCAGCCAAACCGGGACAGGGGATGAAAAACTGTTTTTT
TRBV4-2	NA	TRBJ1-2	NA	CASSLPDRSAFYGYTF	TGTGCCAGCAGCCTACCGGACAGATCAGCCTTCTATGGCTACACCTTC
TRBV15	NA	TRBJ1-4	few	CATSRATNEKLFF	TGTGCCACCAGCAGGGCAACTAATGAAAAACTGTTTTTT
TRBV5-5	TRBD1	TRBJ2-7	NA	CASRRGQPSPSEQYF	TGTGCCAGCAGAAGGGGACAGCCTTCCCCCTCCGAGCAGTACTTC
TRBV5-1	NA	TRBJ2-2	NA	CASPGELFF	TGCGCCAGTCCCGGGGAGCTGTTTTTT
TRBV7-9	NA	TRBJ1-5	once	CASSPACNQPQHF	TGTGCCAGCAGCCCTGCTTGCAATCAGCCCCAGCATTTT
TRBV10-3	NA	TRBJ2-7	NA	CAISEMVQGAYEQYF	TGTGCCATCAGTGAAATGGTTCAAGGGGCCTACGAGCAGTACTTC
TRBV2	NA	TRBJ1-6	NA	CASSWDTTNNSPLHF	TGTGCCAGCAGTTGGGACACCACAAATAATTCACCCCTCCACTTT
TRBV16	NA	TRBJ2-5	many	CASSQEGETQYF	TGTGCCAGCAGCCAAGAGGGGGAGACCCAGTACTTC
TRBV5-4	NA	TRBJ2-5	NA	CASSLADGEETQYF	TGTGCCAGCAGCTTGGCGGACGGAGAAGAGACCCAGTACTTC
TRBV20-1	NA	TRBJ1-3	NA	CSASAFGNTIYF	TGCAGTGCCTCAGCGTTTGGAAACACCATATATTTT
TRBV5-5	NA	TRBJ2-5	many	CASSFNQETQYF	TGTGCCAGCAGCTTTAACCAAGAGACCCAGTACTTC
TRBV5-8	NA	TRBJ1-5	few	CASSFHNSNQPQHF	TGTGCCAGCAGCTTCCATAACAGCAATCAGCCCCAGCATTTT
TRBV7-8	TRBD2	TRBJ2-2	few	CASSLASGGANTGELFF	TGTGCCAGCAGCTTGGCTAGCGGGGGGGCTAACACCGGGGAGCTGTTTTTT
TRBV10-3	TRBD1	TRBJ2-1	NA	CAISEQPGQGRYNEQFF	TGTGCCATCAGTGAACAACCGGGACAGGGGAGGTACAATGAGCAGTTCTTC
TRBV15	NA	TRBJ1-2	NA	CATSRSRVRHGYTF	TGTGCCACCAGCCGGAGCAGGGTACGACATGGCTACACCTTC
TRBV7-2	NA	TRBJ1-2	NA	CASSIGSSYGYTF	TGTGCCAGCAGCATAGGGTCTAGTTATGGCTACACCTTC
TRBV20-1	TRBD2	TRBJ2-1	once	CSARDGGRATDEQFF	TGCAGCGCTAGAGATGGCGGGAGGGCCACGGATGAGCAGTTCTTC
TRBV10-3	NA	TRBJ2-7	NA	CAIRDSYEQYF	TGTGCCATCAGGGACAGCTACGAGCAGTACTTC